The table lists the clone carrying this T cell receptor (beta chain) with a few counts. Germline V gene data show CDR1 as MNHEY and CDR2 as SMNVEV (reference sequence). This CDR3 contains 15 residues. Deletions cut 6 bases from V and 0 bases from J, with 12 bases between. Sequencing was performed with immunoSEQ multiplex PCR; in TCRdb, only in-frame clones are kept and a portion is missing. Of some 740,000 clones in the sample, about 92% were seen once. The data were obtained in a study of shared clonotypes between healthy human individuals. Naive CD8 cells lacked CD45RO and underwent positive selection for CCR7, leaving out terminally differentiated effector memory CD45RA+ cells.

The V gene is TRBV27, the J gene TRBJ2-1; D is possibly TRBD2 (5 bases). The sequence was collected from a man under 40 in good health. Material: naive CD8+ T cells sorted from blood. This chain's CDR3 is CASRRGLSSYNEQFF. As DNA, the CDR3 is TGTGCCAGCAGACGCGGACTGAGCTCCTACAATGAGCAGTTCTTC.